A single sample is the source of the 15 T cell receptor beta chains below, sequenced in a study of synovial regulatory T cells in juvenile arthritis. Points from the study as a whole: Blood Treg cells that were inflammation-associated showed lower TCR diversity than other blood Treg cells.

Antigen specificity for these receptors is unknown. Profiled with immunoSEQ multiplex PCR; TCRdb holds only in-frame clones, not every one. This sample's table has 950 to 1,100 clones. The specimen was Treg cells from blood. Subset meaning: HLA-DR+ inflammation-associated blood Treg cells. The receptors shown here come from a donor aged 2-30 years with juvenile idiopathic arthritis.

According to its frequency, this clone is medium-sized. This chain uses TRBV6-1 with TRBJ1-1. Germline CDR1 reads MNHNS; CDR2 reads SASEGT. The CDR3 spans 14 residues. The DNA is unrecorded. CDR3 sequence: CASRGPSLGTEAFF.

This clone counts as medium-sized by frequency. The chain is built from TRBV7-8 and TRBJ1-1. The germline gives CDR1 SGHVS, CDR2 FQNEAQ. The CDR3 sequence is 15 residues long. No nucleotide data were recorded. CDR3 sequence reads: CASSLFPGMNTEAFF.

This clone is identified as medium-sized from frequency. The rearrangement links TRBV18 to TRBJ1-3. The CDR3 runs 14 residues. The DNA is not on file. Germline V gene lookup returns CDR1 KGHSH and CDR2 LQKENI. CDR3 loop: CASSPPPFGNTIYF.

This clone counts as medium-sized by frequency. The gene calls are TRBV11-2 and TRBJ1-4. CDR1 is SGHAT, CDR2 FQNNGV, per germline. The CDR3 has 13 amino acids. No DNA was logged. The CDR3 sequence is CASSLDPNEKLFF.

This clone ranks as medium-sized in terms of frequency. V gene TRBV7-9 combines with J gene TRBJ2-3; TCRdb picks TRBD2, but there is no DNA to check that call. Germline V gene lookup returns CDR1 SEHNR and CDR2 FQNEAQ (reference sequence). The CDR3 has 16 amino acids. The DNA is unrecorded. The CDR3 reads CASSPTDMGLPDTQYF.

This clone is labeled medium-sized (0.01 to 0.1%) based on frequency. J is TRBJ2-7 and V is TRBV11-2; TCRdb's assignment of TRBD1 cannot be checked, as there is no DNA. This CDR3 comprises 12 residues. A DNA sequence was not provided. CDR1 and CDR2 (germline): SGHAT, FQNNGV. CDR3: CASSQDRDEQYF. The entire variable domain, with the rest obtained from reference TRBV11-2 and TRBJ2-7, is as follows: EAGVAQSPRYKIIEKRQSVAFWCNPISGHATLYWYQQILGQGPKLLIQFQNNGVVDDSQLPKDRFSAERLKGVDSTLKIQPAKLEDSAVYLCASSQDRDEQYFGPGTRLTVT.

Considering frequency, this clone is medium-sized. The genes are TRBV11-2 and TRBJ2-2; TCRdb outputs TRBD2, but without DNA this stays unchecked. Germline values: CDR1 SGHAT, CDR2 FQNNGV. The length of the CDR3 is 15 residues. Only the protein is on record. The CDR3 loop reads CASSLAPSIAGELFF.

This clone is labeled medium-sized (0.01 to 0.1%) based on frequency. The rearrangement uses TRBV4-1 and TRBJ1-2; with no DNA, the TCRdb D assignment of TRBD1 cannot be verified. CDR1 and CDR2 from the germline V gene are MGHRA and YSYEKL. This CDR3 has 16 amino acids. The DNA is not on file. The CDR3 loop is CASSLVPGQGNYGYTF.

Judged by frequency, this clone is medium-sized. V is TRBV19 and J is TRBJ2-7; TCRdb indicates TRBD1, and absent DNA this call remains unverified. Germline loops: CDR1 LNHDA, CDR2 SQIVND (reference sequence). The CDR3 length is 14 residues. No DNA has been recorded. This CDR3 reads CASSIQTGNYEQYF.

This clone is identified as medium-sized from frequency. The J gene is TRBJ1-1, the V gene TRBV9; TCRdb proposes TRBD1, but this gene call is untestable without DNA. Germline CDR1 reads SGDLS; CDR2 reads YYNGEE. This CDR3 is 14 amino acids long. The coding DNA is unavailable. The CDR3 sequence is CASRRDTTNTEAFF.

This clone ranks as medium-sized in terms of frequency. The chain's CDR3 is CASRYERWYTEAFF. The rearrangement joins TRBV6-5 to TRBJ1-1. The V gene's germline CDR1 is MNHEY and CDR2 SVGAGI. The CDR3 extends over 14 amino acids. No DNA is listed.

This clone ranks as medium-sized in terms of frequency. V usage is TRBV11-3 and J usage is TRBJ2-4; TCRdb outputs TRBD2, but without DNA this stays unchecked. The CDR3 extends over 12 amino acids. No coding sequence is recorded. The germline gives CDR1 SGHNT, CDR2 YENEEA. Here the CDR3 reads CASSPGGDIQYF. Supplemented by reference TRBV11-3 and TRBJ2-4, the full variable domain reads EAGVVQSPRYKIIEKKQPVAFWCNPISGHNTLYWYLQNLGQGPELLIRYENEEAVDDSQLPKDRFSAERLKGVDSTLKIQPAELGDSAVYLCASSPGGDIQYFGAGTRLSVL.

Considering frequency, this clone is large. The gene calls are TRBV6-4 and TRBJ1-2. CDR3 size: 14 residues. DNA is not on record. Per germline, CDR1 MRHNA and CDR2 SNTAGT. The CDR3 loop is CASSERPAGYGYTF.

Frequency places this clone as medium-sized. The gene calls are TRBV28 and TRBJ2-7; TCRdb indicates TRBD2, and absent DNA this call remains unverified. The CDR3 length is 12 residues. No DNA has been recorded. Germline CDR1 is MDHEN and CDR2 is SYDVKM. CDR3 in amino acids: CASGGEYYEQYF.

This clone is labeled medium-sized (0.01 to 0.1%) based on frequency. The rearrangement joins TRBV4-1 to TRBJ1-1. CDR1 is MGHRA and CDR2 is YSYEKL in the germline V gene. There are 16 residues in the CDR3. Only the protein is on record. The CDR3 loop is CASSLGVGMANTEAFF.